This TCR beta chain comes out of a study of shared clonotypes between healthy human individuals. An assay was performed, and its level was deep. The data were produced by immunoSEQ multiplex PCR, yet TCRdb's version contains in-frame clones alone and is incomplete. The sample contains about 2 million clones, about 94% of which appear only once. The naive CD8 fraction comprised CD45RO-negative cells positively selected for CCR7 and excluded terminally differentiated effector memory CD45RA+ cells. The receptor was isolated from a man between 18 and 29 years old in good health. Sequenced input: naive CD8+ T cells sorted from blood.

The CDR3 is CASSDERDRLNEKLFF. As DNA, the CDR3 is TGTGCCAGCAGCGATGAAAGGGACAGGTTGAATGAAAAACTGTTTTTT. The chain carries TRBV7-8 and TRBJ1-4, with 8 bases aligning to TRBD1. This CDR3 region has 16 residues. The junction had 10 bases not matched to a gene; V was cut back by 5 bases and J by 5 bases. Germline CDR1 and CDR2: SGHVS and FQNEAQ.